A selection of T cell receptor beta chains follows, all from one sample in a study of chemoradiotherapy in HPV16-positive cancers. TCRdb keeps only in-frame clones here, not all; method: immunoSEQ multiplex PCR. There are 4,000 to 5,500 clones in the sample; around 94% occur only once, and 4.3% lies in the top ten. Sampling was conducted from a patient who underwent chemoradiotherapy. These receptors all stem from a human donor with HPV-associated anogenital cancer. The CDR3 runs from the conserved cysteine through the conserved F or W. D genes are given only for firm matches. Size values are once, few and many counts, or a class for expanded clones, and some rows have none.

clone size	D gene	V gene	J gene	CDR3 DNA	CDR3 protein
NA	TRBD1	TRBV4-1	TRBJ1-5	TGCGCCAGCACCCGGACAGGGGGTAGCAATCAGCCCCAGCATTTT	CASTRTGGSNQPQHF
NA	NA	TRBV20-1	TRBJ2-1	TGCAGTGCTACGAGCGTTGAGCAGTTCTTC	CSATSVEQFF
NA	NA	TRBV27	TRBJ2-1	TGTGCCAGCAGTTTAGAGGCTCCCTACAATGAGCAGTTCTTC	CASSLEAPYNEQFF
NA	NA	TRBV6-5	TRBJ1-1	TGTGCCAGCACCGAGGGACAAAAGAACACTGAAGCTTTCTTT	CASTEGQKNTEAFF
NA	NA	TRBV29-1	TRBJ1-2	TGCAGCGTCCAAAAGAGCGGGGGTGGCTACACCTTC	CSVQKSGGGYTF
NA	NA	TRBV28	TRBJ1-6	TGTGCCAGCAGTCCCGCGGGGGCGAAGAATTCACCCCTCCACTTT	CASSPAGAKNSPLHF
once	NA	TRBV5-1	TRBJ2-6	TGCGCCAGCAGCCTCTCATTGGCTGGGGCCAACGTCCTGACTTTC	CASSLSLAGANVLTF
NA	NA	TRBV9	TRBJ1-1	TGTGCCAGCAGCGTAGAGGGAGAGAACACTGAAGCTTTCTTT	CASSVEGENTEAFF
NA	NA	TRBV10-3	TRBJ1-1	TGTGCCATCAGTGTGGCGGGGAACACTGAAGCTTTCTTT	CAISVAGNTEAFF
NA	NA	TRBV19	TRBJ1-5	TGTGCCAGTAGTCCACAGGGAGGCCAGCCCCAGCATTTT	CASSPQGGQPQHF
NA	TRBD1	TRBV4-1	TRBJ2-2	TGCGCCAGCAGCCCTTCGGCCGGGACAGGGTTGCCCGGGGAGCTGTTTTTT	CASSPSAGTGLPGELFF
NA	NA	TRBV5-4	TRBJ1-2	TGTGCCAGCAGCTTCCAGGGTGGTGGTGGCTACACCTTC	CASSFQGGGGYTF
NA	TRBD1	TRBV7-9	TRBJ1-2	TGTGCCAGCAGCTTGGGACAGGGGGCCGGTGGCTACACCTTC	CASSLGQGAGGYTF
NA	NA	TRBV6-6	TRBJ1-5	TGTGCCAGCAGACGACTCCCTGACAGTAGCAATCAGCCCCAGCATTTT	CASRRLPDSSNQPQHF
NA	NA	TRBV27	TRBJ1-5	TGTGCCAGCAGTTTAGGGCCTGGGGGCAGGCCCCAGCATTTT	CASSLGPGGRPQHF
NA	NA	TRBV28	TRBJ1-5	TGTGCCAGCAGTCGCGGGCGATATAGCAATCAGCCCCAGCATTTT	CASSRGRYSNQPQHF
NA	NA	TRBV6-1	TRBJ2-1	TGTGCCACCTCTCGGGTTGAGCAGTTCTTC	CATSRVEQFF
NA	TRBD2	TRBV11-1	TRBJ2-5	TGTGCCAGCAGCTTAACTAGCGGGGAGACCCAGTACTTC	CASSLTSGETQYF
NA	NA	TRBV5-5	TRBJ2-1	TGTGCCAGCAGCTTCGAGGCCCCGAACTCCTACAATGAGCAGTTCTTC	CASSFEAPNSYNEQFF